The 9 T cell receptor beta chains below come from one sample, sequenced in a study of cytomegalovirus exposure and HLA in healthy donors. Both 60 Vbeta primers and 13 Jbeta primers went into the PCR. Produced via immunoSEQ multiplex PCR; TCRdb's table is partial and in-frame only. The table records 200,000 to 300,000 clones, 82% of them present only once. Material for sequencing was PBMCs. These receptors came from a woman between 35 and 50 years old in good health and CMV-seropositive.

V and J are TRBV18 and TRBJ1-4, with 7 bases aligning to TRBD1. This CDR3 comprises 19 residues. CDR1 is KGHSH, CDR2 LQKENI, per germline. With V trimmed by 3 bases and J by 8 bases, 21 bases remained unmatched. Written as DNA, the CDR3 is TGTGCCAGCTCACCTACGATCCGGACAGGTACAGAGGATAGGGAAAAACTGTTTTTT. Translated: CASSPTIRTGTEDREKLFF. Together with reference TRBV18 and TRBJ1-4, the CDR3 gives the full variable domain: NAGVMQNPRHLVRRRGQEARLRCSPMKGHSHVYWYRQLPEEGLKFMVYLQKENIIDESGMPKERFSAEFPKEGPSILRIQQVVRGDSAAYFCASSPTIRTGTEDREKLFFGSGTQLSVL.

The chain couples TRBV4-2 to TRBJ2-1; 10 nucleotides line up with TRBD2. The CDR3 covers 15 residues. Germline values: CDR1 LGHNA, CDR2 YNFKEQ. V shed 1 base, J shed 9 bases, and the junction held 6 bases outside the gene matches. This chain's CDR3 is CASSQGSGRSGEQFF. DNA of the CDR3: TGTGCCAGCAGCCAAGGTAGCGGGAGGTCTGGTGAGCAGTTCTTC.

The chain recombines TRBV10-3 with TRBJ2-5, with 12 bases that match TRBD2. Germline V gene data show CDR1 as ENHRY and CDR2 as SYGVKD. The junction had 7 bases not matched to a gene; V was cut back by 3 bases and J by 5 bases. The CDR3 totals 16 residues. Here the CDR3 reads CAISDSSGGAGETQYF. DNA for the CDR3: TGTGCCATCAGTGACTCTAGCGGGGGGGCCGGGGAGACCCAGTACTTC.

The rearrangement links TRBV9 to TRBJ2-5; TRBD1 is a possible D gene (5 bases). With 0 bases removed from V and 2 bases from J, the gap between germline ends came to 11 bases. The CDR3 has 15 amino acids. Germline V gene sequence: CDR1 SGDLS, CDR2 YYNGEE. In nucleotides, the CDR3 is TGTGCCAGCAGCGTAGGGGTAGCAGGGCAAGAGACCCAGTACTTC. Protein sequence: CASSVGVAGQETQYF.

The rearrangement uses TRBV5-1 and TRBJ2-5; a possible D gene is TRBD1 (7 bases). V was trimmed by 0 bases and J by 1 base, leaving 10 bases between them. The CDR3 totals 15 residues. Germline assignment: CDR1 SGHRS and CDR2 YFSETQ. The CDR3 nucleotides are TGCGCCAGCAGCTTGGGACAGGGAGGCCAAGAGACCCAGTACTTC. Protein: CASSLGQGGQETQYF.

The J gene is TRBJ2-3, the V gene TRBV19; D is ambiguous. Trimming pared 5 bases from V and 3 bases from J, leaving 9 bases between. Germline V gene data show CDR1 as LNHDA and CDR2 as SQIVND (reference sequence). This CDR3 spans 13 amino acids. In nucleotides, the CDR3 is TGTGCCAGTAGTGCCACGGTTACAGATACGCAGTATTTT. This codes for CASSATVTDTQYF. Looking up the rest from reference TRBV19 and TRBJ2-3 gives the full variable domain: DGGITQSPKYLFRKEGQNVTLSCEQNLNHDAMYWYRQDPGQGLRLIYYSQIVNDFQKGDIAEGYSVSREKKESFPLTVTSAQKNPTAFYLCASSATVTDTQYFGPGTRLTVL.

The chain recombines TRBV4-2 with TRBJ2-3; 10 nucleotides agree with TRBD2. CDR3 length: 15 amino acids. CDR1 is LGHNA, CDR2 YNFKEQ, per germline. Unmatched junction bases numbered 2, after V lost 4 bases and J lost 1 base. The CDR3 nucleotides read TGTGCCAGCAGCCTCCTAGCGGGGGGCACAGATACGCAGTATTTT. It yields the protein CASSLLAGGTDTQYF.

The J gene is TRBJ1-5, the V gene TRBV9; D unresolved. The germline V gene has CDR1 SGDLS and CDR2 YYNGEE. V lost 0 bases to trimming and J lost 4 bases, with 8 bases between them. The CDR3 loop spans 14 amino acids. CDR3 region: CASSVEGGNQPQHF. CDR3 sequence (DNA): TGTGCCAGCAGCGTAGAAGGCGGTAATCAGCCCCAGCATTTT. The entire variable domain, with the rest obtained from reference TRBV9 and TRBJ1-5, is as follows: DSGVTQTPKHLITATGQRVTLRCSPRSGDLSVYWYQQSLDQGLQFLIQYYNGEERAKGNILERFSAQQFPDLHSELNLSSLELGDSALYFCASSVEGGNQPQHFGDGTRLSIL.

The V gene is TRBV5-4, the J gene TRBJ2-2; 7 positions match TRBD1. Germline V gene sequence: CDR1 SGHNT, CDR2 YYREEE (reference sequence). Losses at the gene ends were 2 bases for V and 1 base for J; bases not matched to a gene: 5. There are 16 residues in the CDR3. The CDR3 DNA is TGTGCCAGCAGCTTTCCACAGGGGAAGAACACCGGGGAGCTGTTTTTT. Translating it yields CASSFPQGKNTGELFF.